This T cell receptor (beta chain) was retrieved from a study of T cell repertoires in aging, cancer and after chemotherapy. About the study: Pre- and post-chemotherapy samples were paired from chronic lymphocytic leukemia patients treated with fludarabine- or bendamustine-based regimens.

TRB rearrangements spanning V, D and J were amplified using mixed TRB-A/B primers. Each CDR3 protein gets one entry after TCRdb re-called the multiplex PCR reads with MiXCR. The table shows some 830 distinct CDR3 sequences, with 15% to 25% occurring only once. Peripheral blood genomic DNA, not sorted cells or RNA, was the template. J was trimmed by 5 bases and V by 4 bases; bases with no gene match: 8. CDR1 MNHNS and CDR2 SASEGT come from the germline V gene. The CDR3 covers 15 residues. Study-level points and caveats: Compared with age-matched healthy donors, untreated hematological or solid cancer patients showed higher blood TCR clonality. Lymphoid organ infiltration in hematological cancer patients may impair thymic emigration or peripheral T cell expansion. These repertoire data do not allow conclusions about immunological memory after chemotherapy.

Details on this clonotype: Its antigen is unidentified.

Sequencing input: blood. V and J are TRBV6-1 and TRBJ2-5; the match to TRBD1 covers 9 bases. This sequence originates from a human donor with a blood cancer. CDR3 sequence (DNA): TGTGCCAGCAGTGCCCGGGACAGGGAACAGGAGACCCAGTACTTC. Translating gives CASSARDREQETQYF.